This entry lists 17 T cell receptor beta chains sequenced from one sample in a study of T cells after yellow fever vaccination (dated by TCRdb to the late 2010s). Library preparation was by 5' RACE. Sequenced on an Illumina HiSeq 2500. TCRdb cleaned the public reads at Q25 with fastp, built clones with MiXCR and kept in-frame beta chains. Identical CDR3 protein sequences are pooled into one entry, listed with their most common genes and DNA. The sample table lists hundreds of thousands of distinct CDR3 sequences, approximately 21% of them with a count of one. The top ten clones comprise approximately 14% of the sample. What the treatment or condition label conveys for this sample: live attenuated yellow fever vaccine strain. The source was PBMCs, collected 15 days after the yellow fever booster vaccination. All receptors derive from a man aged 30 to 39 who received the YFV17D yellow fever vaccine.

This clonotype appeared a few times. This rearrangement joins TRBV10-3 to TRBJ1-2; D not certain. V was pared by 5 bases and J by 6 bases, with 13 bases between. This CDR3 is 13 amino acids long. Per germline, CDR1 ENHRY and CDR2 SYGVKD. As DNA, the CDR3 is TGTGCCATCAGTTCCGACGGATTTAATGGCTACACCTTC. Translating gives CAISSDGFNGYTF.

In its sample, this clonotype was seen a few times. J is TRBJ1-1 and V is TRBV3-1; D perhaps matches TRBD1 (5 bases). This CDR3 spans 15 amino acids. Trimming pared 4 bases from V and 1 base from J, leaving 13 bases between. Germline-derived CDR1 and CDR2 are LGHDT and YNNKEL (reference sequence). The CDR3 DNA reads TGTGCCAGCAGCCGACTGACGGGGCGGAACACTGAAGCTTTCTTT. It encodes CASSRLTGRNTEAFF.

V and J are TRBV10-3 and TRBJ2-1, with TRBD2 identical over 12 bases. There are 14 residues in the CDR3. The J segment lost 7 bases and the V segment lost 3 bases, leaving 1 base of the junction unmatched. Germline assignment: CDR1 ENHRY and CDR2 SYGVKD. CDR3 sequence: CAISDTSGRNEQFF. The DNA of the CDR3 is TGTGCCATCAGTGATACTAGCGGGAGGAATGAGCAGTTCTTC.

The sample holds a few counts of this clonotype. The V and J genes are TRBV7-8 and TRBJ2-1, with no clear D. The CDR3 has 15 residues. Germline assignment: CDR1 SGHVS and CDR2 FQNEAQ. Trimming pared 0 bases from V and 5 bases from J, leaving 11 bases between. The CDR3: CASSLAPGDHNEQFF. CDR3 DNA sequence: TGTGCCAGCAGCTTAGCTCCCGGCGACCACAATGAGCAGTTCTTC.

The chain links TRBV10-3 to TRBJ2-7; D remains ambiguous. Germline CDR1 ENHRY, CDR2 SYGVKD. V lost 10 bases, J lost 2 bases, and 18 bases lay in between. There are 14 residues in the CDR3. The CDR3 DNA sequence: TGTGCCACCCAGCTGGATCTCCCGACCTACGAGCAGTACTTC. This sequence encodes CATQLDLPTYEQYF.

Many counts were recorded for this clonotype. Written as DNA, the CDR3 is TGTGCCAGCAGCGAGGGGGATACGCAGTATTTT. It translates to CASSEGDTQYF. The gene calls are TRBV9 and TRBJ2-3, with D possibly being TRBD1 (5 bases). V lost 3 bases to trimming and J lost 6 bases, with 5 bases between them. This CDR3 is 11 amino acids long. The germline gives CDR1 SGDLS, CDR2 YYNGEE.

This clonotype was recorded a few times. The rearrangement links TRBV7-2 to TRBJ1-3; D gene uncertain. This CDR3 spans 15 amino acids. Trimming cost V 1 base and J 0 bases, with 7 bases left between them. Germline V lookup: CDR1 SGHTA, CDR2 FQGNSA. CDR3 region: CASSLGPSSGNTIYF. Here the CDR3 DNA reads TGTGCCAGCAGCTTAGGGCCCTCCTCTGGAAACACCATATATTTT.

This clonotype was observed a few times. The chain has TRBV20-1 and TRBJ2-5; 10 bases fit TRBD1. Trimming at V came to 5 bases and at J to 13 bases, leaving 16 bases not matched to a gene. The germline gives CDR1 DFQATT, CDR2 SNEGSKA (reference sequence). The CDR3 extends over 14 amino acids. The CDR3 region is CSAAHGQGDGVGYF. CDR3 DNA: TGCAGTGCTGCCCATGGACAGGGGGATGGAGTAGGGTACTTC.

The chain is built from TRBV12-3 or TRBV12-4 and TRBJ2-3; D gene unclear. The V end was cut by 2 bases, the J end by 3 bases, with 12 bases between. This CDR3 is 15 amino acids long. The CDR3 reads CASSLTGPVTDTQYF. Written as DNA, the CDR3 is TGTGCCAGCAGTTTAACTGGCCCCGTTACAGATACGCAGTATTTT.

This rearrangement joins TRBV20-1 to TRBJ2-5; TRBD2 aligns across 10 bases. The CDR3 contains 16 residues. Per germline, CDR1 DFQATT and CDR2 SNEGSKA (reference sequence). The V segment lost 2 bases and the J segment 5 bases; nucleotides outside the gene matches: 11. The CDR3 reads CSARPPGLAGVETQYF. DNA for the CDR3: TGCAGTGCTAGACCCCCTGGGCTAGCGGGAGTGGAGACCCAGTACTTC.

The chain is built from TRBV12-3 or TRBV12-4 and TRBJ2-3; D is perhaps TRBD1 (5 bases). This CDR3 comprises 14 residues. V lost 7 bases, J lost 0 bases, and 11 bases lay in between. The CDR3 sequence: CASTRDRSTDTQYF. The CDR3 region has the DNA TGTGCCAGCACAAGAGACAGAAGCACAGATACGCAGTATTTT.

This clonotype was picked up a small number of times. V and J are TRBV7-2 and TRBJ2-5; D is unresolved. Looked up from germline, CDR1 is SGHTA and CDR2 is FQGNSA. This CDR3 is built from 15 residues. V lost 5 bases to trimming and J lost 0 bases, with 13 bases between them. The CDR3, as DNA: TGTGCCAGCAGCGCCGGGTTGAGCTACCAAGAGACCCAGTACTTC. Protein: CASSAGLSYQETQYF.

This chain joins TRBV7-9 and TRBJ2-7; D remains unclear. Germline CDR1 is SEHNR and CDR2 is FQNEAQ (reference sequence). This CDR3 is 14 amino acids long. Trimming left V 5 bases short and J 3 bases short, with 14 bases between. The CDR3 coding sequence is TGTGCCAGCAGCATGGGCCGATCCGTCTACGAGCAGTACTTC. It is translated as CASSMGRSVYEQYF.

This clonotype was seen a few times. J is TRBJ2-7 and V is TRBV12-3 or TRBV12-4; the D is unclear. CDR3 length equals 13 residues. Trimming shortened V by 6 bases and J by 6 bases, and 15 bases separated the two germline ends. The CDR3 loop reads CASRPTTRTEQYF. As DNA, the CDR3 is TGTGCCAGCAGACCTACGACACGAACCGAGCAGTACTTC.

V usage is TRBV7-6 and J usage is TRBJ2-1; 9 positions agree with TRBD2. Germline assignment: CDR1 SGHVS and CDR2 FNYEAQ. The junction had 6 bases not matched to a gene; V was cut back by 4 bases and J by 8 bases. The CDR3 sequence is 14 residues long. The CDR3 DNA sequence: TGTGCCAGCAGCTGGGGCGGGAGGGTGGATGAGCAGTTCTTC. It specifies CASSWGGRVDEQFF.

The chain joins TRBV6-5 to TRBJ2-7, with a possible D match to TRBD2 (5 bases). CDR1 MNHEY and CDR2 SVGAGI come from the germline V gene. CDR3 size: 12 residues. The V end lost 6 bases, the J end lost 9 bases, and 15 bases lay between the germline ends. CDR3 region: CASRSGDSGQYF. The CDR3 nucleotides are TGTGCCAGCAGATCCGGGGATTCCGGGCAGTACTTC.

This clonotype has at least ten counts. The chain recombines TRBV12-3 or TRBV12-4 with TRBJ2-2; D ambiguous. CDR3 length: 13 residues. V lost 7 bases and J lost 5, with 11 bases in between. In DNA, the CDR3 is TGTGCCAGCACTCTATTATTAACCGGGGAGCTGTTTTTT. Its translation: CASTLLLTGELFF.